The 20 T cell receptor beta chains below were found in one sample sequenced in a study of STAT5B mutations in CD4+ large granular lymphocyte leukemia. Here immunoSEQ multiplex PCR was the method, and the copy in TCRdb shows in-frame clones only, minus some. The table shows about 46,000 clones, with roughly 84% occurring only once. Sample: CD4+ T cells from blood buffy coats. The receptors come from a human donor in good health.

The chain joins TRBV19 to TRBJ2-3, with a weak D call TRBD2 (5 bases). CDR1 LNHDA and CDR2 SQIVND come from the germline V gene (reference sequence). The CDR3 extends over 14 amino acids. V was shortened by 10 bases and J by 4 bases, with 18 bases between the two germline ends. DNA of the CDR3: TGTGCCACTATGGCGGCGGGTCGCTCAGATACGCAGTATTTT. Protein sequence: CATMAAGRSDTQYF.

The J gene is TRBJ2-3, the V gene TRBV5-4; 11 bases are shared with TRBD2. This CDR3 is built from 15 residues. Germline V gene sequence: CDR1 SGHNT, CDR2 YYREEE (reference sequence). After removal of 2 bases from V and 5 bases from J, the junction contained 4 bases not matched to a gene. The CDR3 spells CASSFRLAGQDTQYF. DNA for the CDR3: TGTGCCAGCAGCTTTCGACTAGCGGGGCAAGATACGCAGTATTTT. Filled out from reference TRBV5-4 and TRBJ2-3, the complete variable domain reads ETGVTQSPTHLIKTRGQQVTLRCSSQSGHNTVSWYQQALGQGPQFIFQYYREEENGRGNFPPRFSGLQFPNYSSELNVNALELDDSALYLCASSFRLAGQDTQYFGPGTRLTVL.

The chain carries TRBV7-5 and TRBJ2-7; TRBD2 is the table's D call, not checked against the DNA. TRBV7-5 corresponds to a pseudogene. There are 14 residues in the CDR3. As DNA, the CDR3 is TGTGTCAGAAGCTTAGCTGAGCCCCGGGGCGAGCAGTACTTC. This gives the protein CVRSLAEPRGEQYF.

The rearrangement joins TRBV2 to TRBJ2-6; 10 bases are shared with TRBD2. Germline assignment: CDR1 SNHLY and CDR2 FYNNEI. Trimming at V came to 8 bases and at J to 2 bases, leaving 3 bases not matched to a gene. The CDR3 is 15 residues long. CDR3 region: CASLAGEAGANVLTF. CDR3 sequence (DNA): TGTGCCAGCCTAGCGGGAGAGGCTGGGGCCAACGTCCTGACTTTC.

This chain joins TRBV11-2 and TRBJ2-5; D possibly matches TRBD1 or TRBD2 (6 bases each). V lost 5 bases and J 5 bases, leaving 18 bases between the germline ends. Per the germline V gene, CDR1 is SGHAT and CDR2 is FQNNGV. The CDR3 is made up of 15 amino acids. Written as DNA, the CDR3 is TGTGCCAGCAGCCGAGCTCCGGGGGCCGGGGAGACCCAGTACTTC. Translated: CASSRAPGAGETQYF.

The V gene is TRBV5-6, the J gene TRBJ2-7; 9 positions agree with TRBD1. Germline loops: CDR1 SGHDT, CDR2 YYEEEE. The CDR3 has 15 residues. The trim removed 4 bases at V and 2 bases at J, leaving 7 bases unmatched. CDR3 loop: CASSADRGRTYEQYF. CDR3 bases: TGTGCCAGCAGCGCGGACAGGGGCCGTACCTACGAGCAGTACTTC.

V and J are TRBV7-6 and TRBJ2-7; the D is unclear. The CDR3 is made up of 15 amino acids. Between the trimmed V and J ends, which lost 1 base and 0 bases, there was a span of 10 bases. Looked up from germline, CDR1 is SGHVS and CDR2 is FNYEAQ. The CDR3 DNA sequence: TGTGCCAGCAGCTTAGACTTCTACCCCTCCTACGAGCAGTACTTC. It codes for CASSLDFYPSYEQYF.

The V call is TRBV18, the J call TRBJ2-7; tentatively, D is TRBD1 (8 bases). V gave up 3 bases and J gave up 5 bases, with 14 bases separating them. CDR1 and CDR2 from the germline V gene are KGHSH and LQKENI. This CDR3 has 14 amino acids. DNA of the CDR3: TGTGCCAGCTCACCCGACAGGGGAGGGCACGAGCAGTACTTC. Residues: CASSPDRGGHEQYF.

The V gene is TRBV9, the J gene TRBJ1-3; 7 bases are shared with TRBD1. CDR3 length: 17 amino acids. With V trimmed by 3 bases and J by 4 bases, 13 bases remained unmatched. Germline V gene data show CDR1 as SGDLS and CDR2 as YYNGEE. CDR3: CASSARSGQSPGNTIYF. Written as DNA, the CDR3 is TGTGCCAGCAGCGCCCGGTCGGGACAGTCGCCGGGAAACACCATATATTTT.

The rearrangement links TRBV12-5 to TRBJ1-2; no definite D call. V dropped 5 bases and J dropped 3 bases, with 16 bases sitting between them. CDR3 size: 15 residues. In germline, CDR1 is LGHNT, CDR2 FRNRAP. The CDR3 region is CASGLPPGGHYGYTF. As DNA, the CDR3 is TGTGCTAGTGGTCTACCCCCAGGCGGTCACTATGGCTACACCTTC.

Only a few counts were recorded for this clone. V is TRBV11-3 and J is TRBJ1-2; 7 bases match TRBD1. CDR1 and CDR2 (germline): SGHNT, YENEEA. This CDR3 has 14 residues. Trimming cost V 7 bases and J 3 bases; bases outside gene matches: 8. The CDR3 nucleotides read TGTGCCAGCACCAGGGGGGGCGTAGACTATGGCTACACCTTC. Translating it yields CASTRGGVDYGYTF.

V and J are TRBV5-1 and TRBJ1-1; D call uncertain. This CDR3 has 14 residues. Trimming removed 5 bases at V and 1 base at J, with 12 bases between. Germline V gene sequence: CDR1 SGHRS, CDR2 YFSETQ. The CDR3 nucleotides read TGCGCCAGCAGTTTAAATCCAGGGAACACTGAAGCTTTCTTT. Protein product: CASSLNPGNTEAFF.

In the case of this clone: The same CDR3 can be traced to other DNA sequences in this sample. CDR3 sequence reads: CASSLDLDNEQFF. For the CDR3, the DNA is TGTGCCAGCAGCTTAGATCTAGACAATGAGCAGTTCTTC. The rearrangement uses TRBV11-2 and TRBJ2-1; D gene unclear. There are 13 residues in the CDR3. V dropped 0 bases and J dropped 5 bases, with 5 bases sitting between them. Germline V lookup: CDR1 SGHAT, CDR2 FQNNGV.

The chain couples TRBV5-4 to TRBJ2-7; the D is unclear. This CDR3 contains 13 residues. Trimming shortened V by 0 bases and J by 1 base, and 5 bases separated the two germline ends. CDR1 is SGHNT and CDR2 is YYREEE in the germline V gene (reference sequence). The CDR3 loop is CASSLDRSYEQYF. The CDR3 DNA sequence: TGTGCCAGCAGCTTGGACAGATCCTACGAGCAGTACTTC.

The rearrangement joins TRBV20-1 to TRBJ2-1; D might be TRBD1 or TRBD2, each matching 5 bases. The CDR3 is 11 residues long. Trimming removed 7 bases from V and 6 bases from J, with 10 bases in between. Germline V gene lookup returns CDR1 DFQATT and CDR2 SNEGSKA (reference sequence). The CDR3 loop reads CSVQGVNEQFF. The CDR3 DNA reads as TGCAGTGTTCAGGGAGTCAATGAGCAGTTCTTC.

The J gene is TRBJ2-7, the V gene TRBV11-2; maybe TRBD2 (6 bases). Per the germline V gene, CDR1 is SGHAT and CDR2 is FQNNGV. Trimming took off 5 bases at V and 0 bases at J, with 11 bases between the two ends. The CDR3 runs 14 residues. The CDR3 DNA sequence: TGTGCCAGCAGCCCGGGACTTATCTCCTACGAGCAGTACTTC. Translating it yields CASSPGLISYEQYF.

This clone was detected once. The DNA for the CDR3 is TGTGCCAGCAGTGCCACTAGAGACAATGAGCAGTTCTTC. Translated, it gives CASSATRDNEQFF. The rearrangement uses TRBV6-1 and TRBJ2-1, with D tentatively TRBD2 (5 bases). Between the trimmed V and J ends, which lost 4 bases and 5 bases, there was a span of 9 bases. This CDR3 comprises 13 residues. Germline-derived CDR1 and CDR2 are MNHNS and SASEGT.

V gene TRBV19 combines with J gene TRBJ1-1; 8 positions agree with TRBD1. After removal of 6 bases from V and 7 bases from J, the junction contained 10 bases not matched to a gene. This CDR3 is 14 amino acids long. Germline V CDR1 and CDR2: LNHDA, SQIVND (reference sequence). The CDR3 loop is CASRGTGLRGEAFF. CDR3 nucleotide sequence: TGTGCCAGTAGGGGGACAGGCCTGCGGGGTGAAGCTTTCTTT.

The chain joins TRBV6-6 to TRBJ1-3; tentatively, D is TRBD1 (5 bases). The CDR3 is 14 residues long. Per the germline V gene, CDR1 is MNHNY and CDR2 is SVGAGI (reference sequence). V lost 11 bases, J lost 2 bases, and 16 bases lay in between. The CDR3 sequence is CAGSRGGTGNTIYF. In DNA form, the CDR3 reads TGTGCCGGGTCCCGGGGGGGAACTGGAAACACCATATATTTT.

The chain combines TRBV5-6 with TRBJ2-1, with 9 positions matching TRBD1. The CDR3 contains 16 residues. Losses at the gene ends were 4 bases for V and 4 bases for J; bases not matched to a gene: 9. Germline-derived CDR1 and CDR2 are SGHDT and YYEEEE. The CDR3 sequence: CASSRLTGGTYNEQFF. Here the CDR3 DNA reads TGTGCCAGCAGCCGATTGACAGGGGGAACGTACAATGAGCAGTTCTTC.